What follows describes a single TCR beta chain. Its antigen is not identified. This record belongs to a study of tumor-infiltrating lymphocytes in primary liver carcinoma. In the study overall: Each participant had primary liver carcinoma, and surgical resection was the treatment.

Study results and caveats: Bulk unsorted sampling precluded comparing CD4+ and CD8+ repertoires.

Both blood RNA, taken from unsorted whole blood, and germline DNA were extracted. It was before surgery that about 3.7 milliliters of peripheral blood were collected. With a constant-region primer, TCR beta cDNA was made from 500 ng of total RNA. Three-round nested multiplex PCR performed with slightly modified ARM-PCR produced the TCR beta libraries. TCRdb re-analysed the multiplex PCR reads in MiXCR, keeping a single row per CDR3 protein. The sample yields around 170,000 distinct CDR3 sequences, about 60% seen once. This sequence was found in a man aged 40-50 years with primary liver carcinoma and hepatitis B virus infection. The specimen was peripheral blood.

In DNA form, the CDR3 reads TGTGCCAGCAGTCCTGCCGTTGGGACTAGCGGTACGCAGTATTTT. It specifies CASSPAVGTSGTQYF. The chain has TRBV6-5 and TRBJ2-3; 11 nucleotides line up with TRBD2. V was pared by 5 bases and J by 8 bases, with 9 bases of the junction left unmatched. The CDR3 contains 15 residues. In germline, CDR1 is MNHEY, CDR2 SVGAGI.